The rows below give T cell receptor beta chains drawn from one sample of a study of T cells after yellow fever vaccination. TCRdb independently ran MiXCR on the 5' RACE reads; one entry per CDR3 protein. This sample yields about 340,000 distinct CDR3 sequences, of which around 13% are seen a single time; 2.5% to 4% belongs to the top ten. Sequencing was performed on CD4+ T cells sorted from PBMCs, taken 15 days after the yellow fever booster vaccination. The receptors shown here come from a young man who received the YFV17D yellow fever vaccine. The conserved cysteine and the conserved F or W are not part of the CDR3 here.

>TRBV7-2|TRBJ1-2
ASSLGGLEYGYT
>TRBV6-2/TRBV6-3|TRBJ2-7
ASKTRGGSYEQY
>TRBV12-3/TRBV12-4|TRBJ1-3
ASSQQQGVNTIY
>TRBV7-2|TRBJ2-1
ASSLETPSEQF
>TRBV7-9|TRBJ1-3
ASSLAGENTIY
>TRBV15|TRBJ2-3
ATAGGGDTDTQY
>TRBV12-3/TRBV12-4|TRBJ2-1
ASSLEAQYNEQF
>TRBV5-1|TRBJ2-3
ASSSVVTTDTQY
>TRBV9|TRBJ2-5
ASSVGGSETQY
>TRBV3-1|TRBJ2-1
ASSSRDFVNEQF
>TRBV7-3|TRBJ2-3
ASSLGHADTQY
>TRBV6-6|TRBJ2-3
ASSYTGSTDTQY
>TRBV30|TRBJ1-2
ACEGAHYGYT
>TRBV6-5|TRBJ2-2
ASSYLRTSTGELF
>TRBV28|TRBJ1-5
ASRDGQKNQPQH
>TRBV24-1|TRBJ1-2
ATSDATGTGAYT
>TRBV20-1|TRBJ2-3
SVHRGGTDTQY
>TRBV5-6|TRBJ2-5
ASSMVGETQY
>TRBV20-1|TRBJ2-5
SARPYRLTTQETQY
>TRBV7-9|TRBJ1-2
ASSLELEGYT
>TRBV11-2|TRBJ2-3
ASSFSGGIADTQY
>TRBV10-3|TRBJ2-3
AISDPARGAGDTQY
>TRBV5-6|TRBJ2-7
ASSLLVDEQY
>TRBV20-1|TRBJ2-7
SARIVGQGLGEQY
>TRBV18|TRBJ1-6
ASSRLDGGPGNSPLH
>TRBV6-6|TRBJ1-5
ASSPITGDQPQH
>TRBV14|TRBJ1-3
ASSQDLSGNTIY
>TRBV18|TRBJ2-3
ASSPLIPTQQADTQY
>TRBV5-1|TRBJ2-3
ASSLTANTDTQY
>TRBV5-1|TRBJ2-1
ASSLEAEGFGEQF
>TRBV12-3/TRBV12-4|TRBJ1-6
ASGPQGANSPLH
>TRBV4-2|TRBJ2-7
ASSRPGQYYEQY
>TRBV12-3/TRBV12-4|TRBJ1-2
ATWAGAGAYT
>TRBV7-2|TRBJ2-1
ASSLGAGGYNEQF
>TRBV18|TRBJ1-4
ASSLPAATNEKLF
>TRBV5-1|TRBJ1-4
ASSTGAYNEKLF
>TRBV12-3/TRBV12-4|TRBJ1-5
ASSLRTGNSNQPQH
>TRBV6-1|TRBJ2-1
ASTLPSGGHNEQF
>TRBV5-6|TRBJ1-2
ASSFDRAEGYT
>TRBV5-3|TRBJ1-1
ARRRPGMNTEAF
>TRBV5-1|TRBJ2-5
ASSGGLAGGWETQY
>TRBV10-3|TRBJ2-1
AISRGNSGGAFEQF
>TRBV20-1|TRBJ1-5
SARKGGGNQPQH